This T cell receptor beta chain was recovered during a study of cytomegalovirus exposure and HLA in healthy donors (dated by TCRdb to about 2017). Study-wide context: The 500 to 800 repertoires of the first cohort and the roughly 120 validation repertoires were produced on the same platform, according to a later analysis. Besides the first cohort of about 730 subjects, a separate validation cohort made up of some 110 different subjects was used. The study combined high-throughput TCR immunosequencing, statistical association of individual TCRs with disease status, and machine learning to predict cytomegalovirus infection status. The study aimed to test whether signatures of past pathogen exposure could be identified by cataloging public T cell receptors. Broad study findings and their caveats: A total of roughly 160 TCR beta chains were listed by the study as associated with cytomegalovirus. Most TCR sequences were seen in very few donors, while some public TCRs were found in many individuals. In vitro tests confirmed that a few of the cytomegalovirus-associated TCR beta chains recognize cytomegalovirus antigens. The classifier was reported to diagnose cytomegalovirus status with high specificity and sensitivity in both the original and validation cohorts. All 110 or so repertoires were used to score co-occurrence in the validation cohort in a later analysis, because that analysis had no HLA typing for the cohort. According to the authors, the approach could potentially be generalized to other disease states and immunological phenotypes. Subsequent analysis determined that TCRs grouped into clusters in the first cohort also showed a tendency toward co-occurrence across the 90 to 150 validation repertoires, and 94% of cluster scores exceeded 0.

Regarding this clone: The antigen this receptor binds is unknown. Base qualities are not at hand, and no much larger clone is one base apart.

Library preparation used the immunoSEQ multiplex PCR assay. The source study handled its data this way. A statistical classification framework was built for diagnosing cytomegalovirus status from the catalog of TCR beta chain sequences. As stored in TCRdb, this immuneACCESS dataset retains in-frame rearrangements with V and J assigned. A fraction of the clones does not appear; measured against another copy, unresolved V genes explain less than half of the discrepancy, and the remainder lacks a known reason. V and J calls and clone size are copied from that table; D and trimming were computed from the DNA. Present in this sample are around 70,000 clones, 94% of which were seen just once. The ten largest clones capture roughly 0.63% of the sample. CDR1 is given as LNHDA and CDR2 as SQIVND, both from the germline V gene (reference sequence). From cysteine to phenylalanine, the CDR3 is 16 amino acids long. The entry retains the CDR3 DNA only, 48 bases that are in frame from base 1. V and J are trimmed by 1 base and 5 bases, and the gene matches miss 8 bases of the junction.

The donors were included in the validation cohort of over a hundred subjects, a group kept apart from the approximately 700-subject first cohort. The TCR comes from a woman younger than 35 in good health and CMV-seronegative. The sample consisted of PBMCs. The sequence is built from TRBV19 and TRBJ2-7; 10 bases in the junction line up with TRBD1. The CDR3 here reads CASSIGARQGADEQYF. The DNA is TGTGCCAGTAGTATAGGTGCTCGACAGGGGGCGGACGAGCAGTACTTC.